This is a list of T cell receptor beta chains from one sample in a study of blood T cell repertoires in COVID-19. The assay was immunoSEQ multiplex PCR, and TCRdb's table has in-frame clones only and misses some. The sample gives roughly 52,000 clones, about four fifths of which show up once; 11% is in the top ten. The sequenced sample consisted of peripheral blood. The receptor source for this set is an older man with COVID-19, enrolled during active disease. The CDR3 runs from the conserved cysteine through the conserved F or W. The D gene is left open where the match is weak. Size values are once, few and many counts, or a class for expanded clones, and some rows have none.

CDR3aa: CASSQVRFGTEAFF
CDR3nt: TGTGCCAGCAGCCAAGTACGGTTCGGCACTGAAGCTTTCTTT
v_gene: TRBV14
d_gene: .
j_gene: TRBJ1-1
abundance: .

CDR3aa: CASTGFSGLATDTQYF
CDR3nt: TGCGCCAGCACAGGGTTCTCTGGACTAGCCACAGATACGCAGTATTTT
v_gene: TRBV5-1
d_gene: TRBD2
j_gene: TRBJ2-3
abundance: .

CDR3aa: CASSLGLTGVAYNSPLHF
CDR3nt: TGTGCCAGCAGCTTGGGACTTACGGGAGTAGCCTATAATTCACCCCTCCACTTT
v_gene: TRBV5-6
d_gene: .
j_gene: TRBJ1-6
abundance: .

CDR3aa: CASSQGRAGSYEQYF
CDR3nt: TGTGCCAGCAGCCAAGGTCGAGCGGGCTCCTACGAGCAGTACTTC
v_gene: TRBV4-2
d_gene: .
j_gene: TRBJ2-7
abundance: .

CDR3aa: CASSVDSSRETQYF
CDR3nt: TGTGCCAGCAGCGTAGACTCTAGTAGGGAGACCCAGTACTTC
v_gene: TRBV9
d_gene: .
j_gene: TRBJ2-5
abundance: .

CDR3aa: CASSLDEGYGYTF
CDR3nt: TGTGCCAGCAGCTTAGACGAGGGCTATGGCTACACCTTC
v_gene: TRBV7-9
d_gene: .
j_gene: TRBJ1-2
abundance: .

CDR3aa: CASAPTGTAEAFF
CDR3nt: TGTGCCAGCGCACCTACAGGGACCGCTGAAGCTTTCTTT
v_gene: TRBV18
d_gene: .
j_gene: TRBJ1-1
abundance: .

CDR3aa: CSVGVGASSGNTIYF
CDR3nt: TGCAGCGTTGGAGTAGGGGCGAGCTCTGGAAACACCATATATTTT
v_gene: TRBV29-1
d_gene: .
j_gene: TRBJ1-3
abundance: .

CDR3aa: CASSPAGQGVSYEQYF
CDR3nt: TGTGCCAGCTCACCGGCCGGACAGGGGGTTTCCTACGAGCAGTACTTC
v_gene: TRBV18
d_gene: TRBD1
j_gene: TRBJ2-7
abundance: once

CDR3aa: CASTPLTGTDTQYF
CDR3nt: TGTGCCAGCACCCCACTCACTGGCACAGATACGCAGTATTTT
v_gene: TRBV6-4
d_gene: .
j_gene: TRBJ2-3
abundance: .

CDR3aa: CAWSPPMGQGSYNEQFF
CDR3nt: TGTGCCTGGAGTCCCCCTATGGGACAGGGGAGCTACAATGAGCAGTTCTTC
v_gene: TRBV30
d_gene: TRBD1
j_gene: TRBJ2-1
abundance: .

CDR3aa: CASTAKTGGTGELFF
CDR3nt: TGTGCCAGCACCGCAAAGACAGGGGGAACCGGGGAGCTGTTTTTT
v_gene: TRBV2
d_gene: TRBD1
j_gene: TRBJ2-2
abundance: .

CDR3aa: CASSLYGTRSLSGYTF
CDR3nt: TGCGCCAGCAGCTTGTACGGGACACGGAGTCTCTCGGGCTACACCTTC
v_gene: TRBV5-1
d_gene: .
j_gene: TRBJ1-2
abundance: .

CDR3aa: CASSLDSSNQPQHF
CDR3nt: TGTGCCAGCAGCTTAGACAGCAGCAATCAGCCCCAGCATTTT
v_gene: TRBV7-2
d_gene: .
j_gene: TRBJ1-5
abundance: .

CDR3aa: CASSSSSGGLGYNEQFF
CDR3nt: TGTGCCAGCAGTTCCTCTAGCGGGGGGTTGGGTTACAATGAGCAGTTCTTC
v_gene: TRBV28
d_gene: TRBD2
j_gene: TRBJ2-1
abundance: .

CDR3aa: CASSLVQSEKLFF
CDR3nt: TGTGCCAGCAGCTTAGTACAGAGTGAAAAACTGTTTTTT
v_gene: TRBV5-4
d_gene: .
j_gene: TRBJ1-4
abundance: once

CDR3aa: CASSYSEWTGGETGELFF
CDR3nt: TGTGCCAGCAGTTACTCGGAATGGACAGGGGGAGAGACCGGGGAGCTGTTTTTT
v_gene: TRBV6-2/TRBV6-3
d_gene: TRBD1
j_gene: TRBJ2-2
abundance: .

CDR3aa: CASSYELKLQLNTEAFF
CDR3nt: TGTGCCAGCAGTTACGAATTGAAATTACAGCTGAACACTGAAGCTTTCTTT
v_gene: TRBV6-2/TRBV6-3
d_gene: .
j_gene: TRBJ1-1
abundance: .

CDR3aa: CASRPPGQTKNIQYF
CDR3nt: TGTGCCAGCAGACCCCCGGGACAGACCAAAAACATTCAGTACTTC
v_gene: TRBV6-5
d_gene: TRBD1
j_gene: TRBJ2-4
abundance: .

CDR3aa: CASSVAGSNTEAFF
CDR3nt: TGTGCCAGCAGCGTAGCGGGATCGAACACTGAAGCTTTCTTT
v_gene: TRBV9
d_gene: .
j_gene: TRBJ1-1
abundance: .

CDR3aa: CASRVGGSGNTIYF
CDR3nt: TGTGCCAGCAGGGTGGGAGGTTCTGGAAACACCATATATTTT
v_gene: TRBV7-8
d_gene: .
j_gene: TRBJ1-3
abundance: .

CDR3aa: CASSRDTSNQPQHF
CDR3nt: TGTGCCAGCAGTCGGGACACTAGCAATCAGCCCCAGCATTTT
v_gene: TRBV2
d_gene: .
j_gene: TRBJ1-5
abundance: .

CDR3aa: CASSESTRAQGAGNTIYF
CDR3nt: TGCGCCAGCAGTGAGTCGACCCGGGCTCAGGGCGCTGGAAACACCATATATTTT
v_gene: TRBV10-2
d_gene: .
j_gene: TRBJ1-3
abundance: once

CDR3aa: CATSRGGRGTNEKLFF
CDR3nt: TGTGCCACCAGCAGAGGGGGGCGGGGGACTAATGAAAAACTGTTTTTT
v_gene: TRBV15
d_gene: .
j_gene: TRBJ1-4
abundance: .

CDR3aa: CASSFLGETEAFF
CDR3nt: TGTGCCAGTAGTTTCCTAGGGGAAACTGAAGCTTTCTTT
v_gene: TRBV19
d_gene: .
j_gene: TRBJ1-1
abundance: few

CDR3aa: CASSPFKGALGQPQHF
CDR3nt: TGTGCCAGCAGCCCCTTCAAAGGGGCGCTCGGTCAGCCCCAGCATTTT
v_gene: TRBV5-6
d_gene: .
j_gene: TRBJ1-5
abundance: .

CDR3aa: CSAGGGHGYTF
CDR3nt: TGCAGTGCAGGGGGAGGGCATGGCTACACCTTC
v_gene: TRBV20-1
d_gene: .
j_gene: TRBJ1-2
abundance: .

CDR3aa: CSSGEGYTEAFF
CDR3nt: TGCAGCTCTGGGGAGGGCTACACTGAAGCTTTCTTT
v_gene: TRBV29-1
d_gene: .
j_gene: TRBJ1-1
abundance: .

CDR3aa: CASPTPPGQGDTEAFF
CDR3nt: TGTGCCAGCCCAACACCCCCGGGACAGGGAGACACTGAAGCTTTCTTT
v_gene: TRBV28
d_gene: TRBD1
j_gene: TRBJ1-1
abundance: once

CDR3aa: CASSYRGSSTDTQYF
CDR3nt: TGCGCCAGCAGCTACCGCGGGTCTAGCACAGATACGCAGTATTTT
v_gene: TRBV5-1
d_gene: .
j_gene: TRBJ2-3
abundance: .

CDR3aa: CATSREESGQETQYF
CDR3nt: TGTGCCACCAGCAGAGAGGAGAGCGGACAAGAGACCCAGTACTTC
v_gene: TRBV15
d_gene: .
j_gene: TRBJ2-5
abundance: .

CDR3aa: CASSWGGLMNTEAFF
CDR3nt: TGTGCCAGCAGCTGGGGGGGGCTAATGAACACTGAAGCTTTCTTT
v_gene: TRBV7-2
d_gene: .
j_gene: TRBJ1-1
abundance: .

CDR3aa: CASSLSTGTNEQFF
CDR3nt: TGTGCCAGCTCGCTTTCTACAGGGACCAATGAGCAGTTCTTC
v_gene: TRBV18
d_gene: .
j_gene: TRBJ2-1
abundance: .